These 21 T cell receptor beta chains were all obtained from the same sample, sequenced in a study of T cell repertoires in cytomegalovirus infection. TCRdb reanalysed the reads using MiXCR and keeps one entry per CDR3 protein. The sample includes roughly 800,000 distinct CDR3 sequences, around 29% seen only once; the top ten take around 14%. For these TCRs, the target antigens are not known. This specimen consisted of cultured CD8+ T cells from PBMCs, obtained from culture after CMV antigen stimulation. These receptors all come from a human donor in good health (CMV status not recorded). Some clones in this sample may be carry-over from other donors' samples.

The V and J genes are TRBV7-9 and TRBJ1-3; D is undetermined. This CDR3 is built from 16 residues. Germline-derived CDR1 and CDR2 are SEHNR and FQNEAQ (reference sequence). Trimming stripped 5 bases from V and 0 bases from J, with 14 bases between. As DNA, the CDR3 is TGTGCCAGCAGCACCCCCCGGAGTTCCTCTGGAAACACCATATATTTT. Its translation: CASSTPRSSSGNTIYF.

The V gene is TRBV6-2 or TRBV6-3, the J gene TRBJ1-2; TRBD1 might be the D (5 bases). Germline V gene lookup returns CDR1 MNHEY and CDR2 SVGEGT. The CDR3 runs 14 residues. V was trimmed by 0 bases and J by 5 bases, leaving 10 bases between them. DNA for the CDR3: TGTGCCAGCAGTTACTCCGACAGATTTTATGGCTACACCTTC. It encodes CASSYSDRFYGYTF.

The chain links TRBV14 to TRBJ1-6, with a tentative D call TRBD1 (5 bases). Germline V CDR1 and CDR2: SGHDN, FVKESK. The length of the CDR3 is 14 residues. V lost 4 bases and J 9 bases, leaving 13 bases between the germline ends. CDR3 in amino acids: CASSPTGLSSPLHF. The CDR3 DNA reads TGTGCCAGCAGCCCAACGGGGCTTAGTTCACCCCTCCACTTT.

V and J are TRBV7-4 and TRBJ2-3, with D perhaps being TRBD1 or TRBD2 (5 bases each). This CDR3 has 13 residues. The germline V gene has CDR1 SGHVT and CDR2 SQSDAQ. Trimming stripped 3 bases from V and 4 bases from J, with 8 bases between. CDR3 coding DNA: TGTGCCAGCAGCTTCCGGGACGCAGATACGCAGTATTTT. Its translation: CASSFRDADTQYF.

The chain employs TRBV7-4 and TRBJ2-5; D call uncertain. Germline CDR1 and CDR2: SGHVT and SQSDAQ. The CDR3 has 14 residues. The V gene lost 2 bases and the J gene lost 5 bases, with 12 bases spanning the gap. The CDR3, as DNA: TGTGCCAGCAGCTTAAGAGCTAGTGTGGAGACCCAGTACTTC. Translation gives CASSLRASVETQYF.

This clonotype was recorded many times. The J gene is TRBJ2-6, the V gene TRBV20-1; 7 bases fit TRBD1. Germline lookup yields CDR1 DFQATT and CDR2 SNEGSKA (reference sequence). Losses at the gene ends were 6 bases for V and 0 bases for J; bases not matched to a gene: 23. There are 21 residues in the CDR3. The CDR3 bases are TGCAGTGCCCGTAGTGAGAGGGGGCTATTACGACGAGGCTCTGGGGCCAACGTCCTGACTTTC. Translated, it gives CSARSERGLLRRGSGANVLTF.

This clonotype was counted a few times. The chain joins TRBV28 to TRBJ1-4; D remains unclear. Germline V gene lookup returns CDR1 MDHEN and CDR2 SYDVKM. The CDR3 extends over 15 amino acids. Trimming pared 7 bases from V and 2 bases from J, leaving 14 bases between. CDR3 amino acids: CASTRRSRTNEKLFF. The CDR3 nucleotides read TGTGCCAGCACACGGAGGTCGAGGACTAATGAAAAACTGTTTTTT.

This clonotype was seen more than once but under ten times. V usage is TRBV4-1 and J usage is TRBJ1-4; D perhaps matches TRBD1 (6 bases). Germline CDR1 MGHRA, CDR2 YSYEKL. This CDR3 is built from 16 residues. V was clipped by 0 bases and J by 6 bases, with 14 bases between them. The CDR3 loop is CASSQDADSFDEKLFF. As DNA, the CDR3 is TGCGCCAGCAGCCAAGACGCGGACAGTTTCGATGAAAAACTGTTTTTT.

The CDR3 DNA reads TGTGCCAGCAGCGCCGGGAGAAAATCCTACAATGAGCAGTTCTTC. Translated, it gives CASSAGRKSYNEQFF. V gene TRBV11-3 combines with J gene TRBJ2-1; tentative D call: TRBD2 (6 bases). In germline, CDR1 is SGHNT, CDR2 YENEEA. This CDR3 comprises 15 residues. V lost 5 bases, J lost 1 base, and 12 bases lay in between.

This chain joins TRBV2 and TRBJ2-1, with 13 bases that match TRBD2. Unmatched junction bases numbered 2, after V lost 7 bases and J lost 2 bases. This CDR3 is 15 amino acids long. Per germline, CDR1 SNHLY and CDR2 FYNNEI. CDR3 sequence reads: CASMGTSGAYNEQFF. The CDR3 DNA sequence: TGTGCCAGCATGGGGACTAGCGGGGCCTACAATGAGCAGTTCTTC.

This clonotype was observed a few times. This chain connects TRBV14 to TRBJ1-2, with no clear D. This CDR3 has 13 amino acids. Deletions cut 4 bases from V and 4 bases from J, with 10 bases between. The germline gives CDR1 SGHDN, CDR2 FVKESK. CDR3 DNA sequence: TGTGCCAGCAGCCCAACACCAGGCTATGGCTACACCTTC. Protein product: CASSPTPGYGYTF.

The table lists this clonotype with a few counts. The rearrangement uses TRBV2 and TRBJ1-3; a weak D match, TRBD1 (6 bases). This CDR3 is built from 14 residues. From germline, CDR1 is SNHLY and CDR2 FYNNEI. The V gene lost 8 bases and the J gene lost 0 bases, with 11 bases spanning the gap. CDR3 region: CASVRGFSGNTIYF. CDR3 DNA: TGTGCCAGCGTCAGGGGATTCTCTGGAAACACCATATATTTT.

The chain carries TRBV29-1 and TRBJ1-2, with a weak D call TRBD1 (6 bases). CDR3 length: 14 residues. Between the trimmed V and J ends, which lost 4 bases and 8 bases, there was a span of 20 bases. Germline V gives CDR1 SQVTM, CDR2 ANQGSEA. CDR3 region: CSVGDSTGRRGYTF. Written as DNA, the CDR3 is TGCAGCGTTGGAGATTCAACAGGGAGACGGGGCTACACCTTC.

There are a few counts of this clonotype. The rearrangement joins TRBV12-3 or TRBV12-4 to TRBJ2-2; D not resolved. CDR3 length equals 13 residues. Trimming took off 5 bases at V and 6 bases at J, with 10 bases between the two ends. Here the CDR3 reads CASSGVQAGELFF. The CDR3 DNA follows: TGTGCCAGCAGTGGGGTCCAGGCCGGGGAGCTGTTTTTT.

This clonotype was detected a few times. The rearrangement links TRBV12-3 or TRBV12-4 to TRBJ2-7; 9 bases fit TRBD1. This CDR3 region has 15 residues. V was clipped by 5 bases and J by 2 bases; unmatched bases: 7. The CDR3 DNA reads as TGTGCCAGCAGTGTGGACAGGGGAAGGACCTACGAGCAGTACTTC. Its protein product is CASSVDRGRTYEQYF.

The chain employs TRBV4-1 and TRBJ1-2; D call uncertain. The CDR3 extends over 16 amino acids. Trimming took 0 bases from V and 0 from J, leaving 11 bases between them. Germline CDR1 and CDR2: MGHRA and YSYEKL. CDR3 nucleotides: TGCGCCAGCAGCCAAGAGGCAGCAGTTGCTAACTATGGCTACACCTTC. It is translated as CASSQEAAVANYGYTF.

V is TRBV19 and J is TRBJ1-5, with 7 bases lining up with TRBD1. Trimming took 4 bases from V and 4 from J; bases not matched to a gene: 7. CDR3 size: 15 residues. The germline CDR1 and CDR2 sequences are LNHDA and SQIVND (reference sequence). The CDR3 is CASSTRTGSNQPQHF. Written as DNA, the CDR3 is TGTGCCAGTAGTACCCGGACAGGATCTAATCAGCCCCAGCATTTT. The full variable domain, completed using reference TRBV19 and TRBJ1-5, is DGGITQSPKYLFRKEGQNVTLSCEQNLNHDAMYWYRQDPGQGLRLIYYSQIVNDFQKGDIAEGYSVSREKKESFPLTVTSAQKNPTAFYLCASSTRTGSNQPQHFGDGTRLSIL.

This chain joins TRBV7-2 and TRBJ2-1; the match to TRBD2 covers 9 bases. The CDR3 has 17 amino acids. CDR1 and CDR2 (germline): SGHTA, FQGNSA. Trimming took 4 bases from V and 4 from J; bases not matched to a gene: 11. The CDR3 region is CASSYRVAGEPYNEQFF. CDR3 sequence (DNA): TGTGCCAGCAGCTATAGGGTAGCGGGGGAACCTTACAATGAGCAGTTCTTC.

This clonotype was picked up a small number of times. V and J are TRBV24-1 and TRBJ2-2; TRBD2 is a possible D gene (6 bases). CDR1 KGHDR and CDR2 SFDVKD come from the germline V gene. V lost 2 bases and J 0 bases, leaving 9 bases between the germline ends. There are 16 residues in the CDR3. The CDR3 sequence is CATSDSRDSNTGELFF. In DNA, the CDR3 is TGTGCCACCAGTGATTCCCGGGACTCGAACACCGGGGAGCTGTTTTTT.

The table lists this clonotype with a few counts. The chain is built from TRBV28 and TRBJ1-3; TRBD1 matches 7 bases. This CDR3 spans 18 amino acids. Germline V lookup: CDR1 MDHEN, CDR2 SYDVKM. Trimming at V came to 6 bases and at J to 0 bases, leaving 14 bases not matched to a gene. CDR3 protein: CASSGRGNWEYSGNTIYF. CDR3 nucleotide sequence: TGTGCCAGCAGCGGCAGGGGGAATTGGGAGTACTCTGGAAACACCATATATTTT.

This clonotype was seen a few times. V usage is TRBV12-3 or TRBV12-4 and J usage is TRBJ1-1; TRBD1 is a possible D gene (5 bases). V dropped 3 bases and J dropped 1 base, with 18 bases sitting between them. CDR3 length equals 17 residues. CDR3 DNA sequence: TGTGCCAGCAGTTTCTTCGTTCTCAGGGAGAGGAACACTGAAGCTTTCTTT. It specifies CASSFFVLRERNTEAFF.